The 18 T cell receptor beta chains reported below all come from one sample, sequenced in a study of T cells in Graves' hyperthyroidism and ophthalmopathy. TCR beta CDR3 regions were amplified from RNA. Primed by the HTBI set, a first-round RT-PCR was run on the TCR CDR3. TCRdb called the multiplex PCR reads again in MiXCR, with one record for every CDR3 protein. The sample carries 750,000 to 900,000 distinct CDR3 sequences, roughly 40% recorded once. The material sequenced was blood. The origin of the receptors is a man younger than 35 with Graves' hyperthyroidism.

The chain is built from TRBV6-6 and TRBJ2-5, with TRBD2 matching 13 bases. This CDR3 comprises 16 residues. The germline gives CDR1 MNHNY, CDR2 SVGAGI (reference sequence). V shed 5 bases, J shed 4 bases, and the junction held 7 bases outside the gene matches. CDR3 bases: TGTGCCAGCAGTCGCCTACTAGCGGGAGGGGGAGAGACCCAGTACTTC. Protein sequence: CASSRLLAGGGETQYF.

This chain joins TRBV2 and TRBJ2-2, with 9 bases identical to TRBD1. The CDR3 runs to 16 residues. After removal of 2 bases from V and 2 bases from J, the junction contained 3 bases not matched to a gene. Looked up from germline, CDR1 is SNHLY and CDR2 is FYNNEI. The CDR3: CASSELGQGNTGELFF. The CDR3 DNA is TGTGCCAGCAGTGAACTGGGACAGGGCAACACCGGGGAGCTGTTTTTT.

This clonotype appeared many times. This sequence joins TRBV7-9 and TRBJ2-7; D call uncertain. CDR3 length equals 13 residues. Between the trimmed V and J ends, which lost 1 base and 6 bases, there was a span of 10 bases. Germline lookup yields CDR1 SEHNR and CDR2 FQNEAQ (reference sequence). Here the CDR3 DNA reads TGTGCCAGCAGCTTAGGTGTAGGGTTCGAGCAGTACTTC. Residues: CASSLGVGFEQYF.

This clonotype has more than one count but fewer than ten. J is TRBJ2-6 and V is TRBV19; 7 nucleotides match TRBD2. Per germline, CDR1 LNHDA and CDR2 SQIVND (reference sequence). The CDR3 totals 19 residues. Trimming took 5 bases from V and 3 from J; bases not matched to a gene: 16. The CDR3 reads CASSLQPGRAEDGANVLTF. CDR3 sequence (DNA): TGTGCCAGTAGTCTCCAGCCGGGGAGGGCCGAGGATGGGGCCAACGTCCTGACTTTC.

This chain's CDR3 is CASSLGFRDRGQGGETQYF. The CDR3 nucleotides read TGTGCCAGCAGCTTAGGATTTCGGGACAGGGGGCAAGGAGGAGAGACCCAGTACTTC. V is TRBV9 and J is TRBJ2-5; 12 positions agree with TRBD1. Germline loops: CDR1 SGDLS, CDR2 YYNGEE. V lost 4 bases and J lost 4; bases outside the gene matches: 17. This CDR3 comprises 19 residues.

This clonotype was seen at least ten times. CDR3 region: CASSSDGETQYF. The CDR3 coding sequence is TGTGCCAGCAGCTCGGATGGGGAGACCCAGTACTTC. This chain uses TRBV7-6 with TRBJ2-5, with D unresolved. The CDR3 contains 12 residues. Germline CDR1 and CDR2: SGHVS and FNYEAQ. V lost 4 bases and J 5 bases, leaving 8 bases between the germline ends.

V is TRBV10-2 and J is TRBJ1-5; TRBD1 is a possible D gene (6 bases). Germline CDR1 and CDR2: WSHSY and SAAADI. The CDR3 is 13 residues long. Deletions cut 7 bases from V and 4 bases from J, with 11 bases between. CDR3 sequence (DNA): TGCGCCAGCAACGGACAGTCTAATCAGCCCCAGCATTTT. This encodes CASNGQSNQPQHF.

This rearrangement joins TRBV6-1 to TRBJ1-1; 7 bases align to TRBD1. The CDR3 is made up of 14 amino acids. The germline V gene has CDR1 MNHNS and CDR2 SASEGT. After removal of 6 bases from V and 3 bases from J, the junction contained 7 bases not matched to a gene. The CDR3 is CASSRRGTDTEAFF. In DNA, the CDR3 is TGTGCCAGCAGCCGCAGGGGGACAGACACTGAAGCTTTCTTT.

This clonotype has ten or more counts. V is TRBV2 and J is TRBJ2-5, with D tentatively TRBD2 (6 bases). Germline assignment: CDR1 SNHLY and CDR2 FYNNEI. V dropped 7 bases and J dropped 3 bases, with 12 bases sitting between them. This CDR3 region has 13 residues. CDR3 sequence: CASIQRVEETQYF. CDR3 DNA: TGTGCCAGCATCCAGCGGGTCGAAGAGACCCAGTACTTC. Full variable domain (rest looked up from reference TRBV2 and TRBJ2-5): EPEVTQTPSHQVTQMGQEVILRCVPISNHLYFYWYRQILGQKVEFLVSFYNNEISEKSEIFDDQFSVERPDGSNFTLKIRSTKLEDSAMYFCASIQRVEETQYFGPGTRLLVL.

The rearrangement links TRBV7-9 to TRBJ2-5; no reliable D call. Germline V gene sequence: CDR1 SEHNR, CDR2 FQNEAQ (reference sequence). The CDR3 sequence is 16 residues long. Between the trimmed V and J ends, which lost 0 bases and 5 bases, there was a span of 16 bases. The CDR3 here is CASSLASGTSAETQYF. DNA of the CDR3: TGTGCCAGCAGCTTAGCGAGTGGTACCAGTGCGGAGACCCAGTACTTC.

The chain uses TRBV7-8 and TRBJ2-3; D tentatively fits TRBD1 or TRBD2 (6 bases each). The length of the CDR3 is 14 residues. Deletions cut 8 bases from V and 5 bases from J, with 17 bases between. In germline, CDR1 is SGHVS, CDR2 FQNEAQ. The CDR3 is CASGDNMGGDTQYF. For the CDR3, the DNA is TGTGCCAGCGGGGACAACATGGGGGGAGATACGCAGTATTTT.

The chain recombines TRBV11-2 with TRBJ2-5, with D possibly matching TRBD2 (5 bases). V was pared by 0 bases and J by 5 bases, with 16 bases between. Germline loops: CDR1 SGHAT, CDR2 FQNNGV. The CDR3 consists of 16 residues. The CDR3 loop reads CASSLDRRLRGETQYF. CDR3 coding DNA: TGTGCCAGCAGCTTAGATCGACGACTAAGAGGGGAGACCCAGTACTTC.

As for this clonotype: Possible read error: a much larger clone is one base away. V is TRBV2 and J is TRBJ1-3; D gene ambiguous. The CDR3 extends over 11 amino acids. Per germline, CDR1 SNHLY and CDR2 FYNNEI. The CDR3 region has the DNA TGTGCCAGTCGGGCGCCAGACACCAAATATTTT. Translation: CASRAPDTKYF. Drawing the rest from reference TRBV2 and TRBJ1-3, the complete variable domain is EPEVTQTPSHQVTQMGQEVILRCVPISNHLYFYWYRQILGQKVEFLVSFYNNEISEKSEIFDDQFSVERPDGSNFTLKIRSTKLEDSAMYFCASRAPDTKYFGEGSWLTVV.

This chain uses TRBV4-1 with TRBJ2-5; D call uncertain. CDR3 length: 14 amino acids. V was clipped by 0 bases and J by 2 bases, with 7 bases between them. Germline V lookup: CDR1 MGHRA, CDR2 YSYEKL. CDR3 sequence reads: CASSQDPLQETQYF. The CDR3 DNA reads as TGCGCCAGCAGCCAAGATCCCCTACAAGAGACCCAGTACTTC.

Turning to this clonotype: A much larger clone sits a single nucleotide away, making a read error possible. Because it lacks the conserved phenylalanine or tryptophan at the end, this CDR3 is likely a read error. The chain carries TRBV10-3 and TRBJ2-5, with unresolved D. The germline gives CDR1 ENHRY, CDR2 SYGVKD. The CDR3 length is 13 residues. The V gene lost 4 bases and the J gene lost 2 bases, with 8 bases spanning the gap. The CDR3 here is CAISVSRQETQYL. The CDR3 DNA reads TGTGCCATCAGTGTGTCAAGACAAGAGACCCAGTACTTG.

The CDR3 DNA reads TGTGCCACCAGTGGTACACAGGGAAACACCTTC. Protein product: CATSGTQGNTF. The chain carries TRBV24-1 and TRBJ1-2; D might be TRBD1 (6 bases). Trimming pared 5 bases from V and 12 bases from J, leaving 12 bases between. This CDR3 is 11 amino acids long. CDR1 is KGHDR and CDR2 is SFDVKD in the germline V gene.

The chain employs TRBV7-9 and TRBJ2-7; 7 nucleotides align to TRBD2. This CDR3 has 13 amino acids. With 6 bases clipped from V and 5 bases from J, the junction kept 7 bases outside the gene matches. Germline V CDR1 and CDR2: SEHNR, FQNEAQ (reference sequence). DNA of the CDR3: TGTGCCAGCAGGCCCAGGGAGGGAGACGAGCAGTACTTC. It yields the protein CASRPREGDEQYF.

This clonotype was picked up a small number of times. This chain connects TRBV6-5 to TRBJ1-6; no clear D. Trimming shortened V by 5 bases and J by 10 bases, and 6 bases separated the two germline ends. This CDR3 is 11 amino acids long. CDR1 and CDR2 from the germline V gene are MNHEY and SVGAGI. CDR3 DNA sequence: TGTGCCAGCAGTGCCCCCTCACCCCTCCACTTT. Its protein product is CASSAPSPLHF.